Here is one T cell receptor (beta chain) with its context. Its antigen is not known. The entry originates in a study of blood T cells in healthy people across ages. General study results and limits: Naive T cell percentage and TCR beta diversity correlated strongly. Versus aged donors, long-lived donors had higher diversity and more naive CD4+ cells. TCR beta diversity, measured per million T cells, fell in a roughly linear way with age.

Through a sample-barcoded 5' primer and a J-beta primer mix, a second PCR was run for roughly 6 to 11 cycles. From each sample, at least 2.5 million paired-end reads containing CDR3 were obtained. TCRdb re-called the 5' RACE reads through MiXCR, storing one row per CDR3 protein. Of over a million distinct CDR3 sequences listed, 59% were seen once; the top ten hold 5.5% to 8%. With 0 bases removed from V and 5 bases from J, the gap between germline ends came to 10 bases. CDR1 SGHAT and CDR2 FQNNGV come from the germline V gene. The CDR3 has 15 amino acids. This receptor was obtained from a man between 18 and 35 years old in good health. This chain connects TRBV11-2 to TRBJ1-4, with D possibly being TRBD1 (6 bases). What was sequenced was blood. For the CDR3, the DNA is TGTGCCAGCAGCTTAGACGGGACACAGAATGAAAAACTGTTTTTT. Residues: CASSLDGTQNEKLFF.